This T cell receptor (beta chain) was observed in a study of cytomegalovirus exposure and HLA in healthy donors. Broader study findings: The study put 150 or so TCR beta chains on its list as cytomegalovirus-associated. In an earlier analysis, productive rearrangement rates for most beta V segments clustered near 87% or 30%.

On this clone itself: Its antigen is unidentified.

PCR involved 60 Vbeta and 13 Jbeta primers. Here immunoSEQ multiplex PCR was the method, and the copy in TCRdb shows in-frame clones only, minus some. The sample records approximately 140,000 clones, 80% being singletons. There are 15 residues in the CDR3. J gave up 2 bases and V 5 bases, and 9 bases lay outside the gene matches. Looked up from germline, CDR1 is SGHAT and CDR2 is FQNNGV. The clonotype comes from a middle-aged woman in good health and CMV-seronegative. Sequencing was carried out using PBMCs. The gene calls are TRBV11-2 and TRBJ2-7; the match to TRBD1 covers 7 bases. The CDR3 sequence is CASSPGTAVTYEQYF. The CDR3 region has the DNA TGTGCCAGCAGCCCCGGGACAGCCGTAACCTACGAGCAGTACTTC. Drawing the rest from reference TRBV11-2 and TRBJ2-7, the complete variable domain is EAGVAQSPRYKIIEKRQSVAFWCNPISGHATLYWYQQILGQGPKLLIQFQNNGVVDDSQLPKDRFSAERLKGVDSTLKIQPAKLEDSAVYLCASSPGTAVTYEQYFGPGTRLTVT.